This is a list of T cell receptor beta chains from one sample in a study of shared clonotypes between healthy human individuals. TCRdb's copy holds only in-frame clones and misses some; the assay was immunoSEQ multiplex PCR. The table includes some 2,500,000 clones, 93% detected once. Source material: naive CD4+ T cells from PBMCs. The source of these receptors is a young man in good health. Some clones in this sample may be carry-over from other donors' samples. CDR3s include the opening cysteine and the closing phenylalanine or tryptophan. Fields, in order: D gene, J gene, V gene, clone size, CDR3 DNA, CDR3 protein. The D gene is left open where the match is weak. Only some rows state a clone size, as once, few, many or a class for expanded clones.

D gene: -
J gene: TRBJ1-6
V gene: TRBV6-5
clone size: once
CDR3 DNA: TGTGCCAGCAGTTACGGTCCGGGAGCCTATAATTCACCCCTCCACTTT
CDR3 protein: CASSYGPGAYNSPLHF

D gene: -
J gene: TRBJ1-4
V gene: TRBV9
clone size: -
CDR3 DNA: TGTGCCAGCAGCCCCCGACAGGCAACTAATGAAAAACTGTTTTTT
CDR3 protein: CASSPRQATNEKLFF

D gene: -
J gene: TRBJ2-3
V gene: TRBV7-2
clone size: -
CDR3 DNA: TGTGCCAGCAGCTTCAGGGGCGGGAGTTCTGATACGCAGTATTTT
CDR3 protein: CASSFRGGSSDTQYF

D gene: -
J gene: TRBJ2-3
V gene: TRBV9
clone size: -
CDR3 DNA: TGTGCCAGCAGCGTATCAGTAGTCGCTAGCACAGATACGCAGTATTTT
CDR3 protein: CASSVSVVASTDTQYF

D gene: TRBD2
J gene: TRBJ2-1
V gene: TRBV7-6
clone size: -
CDR3 DNA: TGTGCCAGCAGCTTAGTAGTAGCGGGAGGGCATGAGCAGTTCTTC
CDR3 protein: CASSLVVAGGHEQFF

D gene: TRBD2
J gene: TRBJ2-4
V gene: TRBV9
clone size: -
CDR3 DNA: TGTGCCAGCAGCGCACCGGGACTATCAAACATTCAGTACTTC
CDR3 protein: CASSAPGLSNIQYF

D gene: -
J gene: TRBJ2-7
V gene: TRBV7-2
clone size: -
CDR3 DNA: TGTGCCAGCAGCAGGGACCGAAACTCCTACGAGCAGTACTTC
CDR3 protein: CASSRDRNSYEQYF

D gene: TRBD1
J gene: TRBJ2-5
V gene: TRBV7-3
clone size: -
CDR3 DNA: TGTGCCAGCAGTCGACAGGGGGGAGAGACCCAGTACTTC
CDR3 protein: CASSRQGGETQYF

D gene: -
J gene: TRBJ2-7
V gene: TRBV6-5
clone size: -
CDR3 DNA: TGTGCCAGCAGTCGGGTCCTCTCCTACGAGCAGTACTTC
CDR3 protein: CASSRVLSYEQYF

D gene: -
J gene: TRBJ2-5
V gene: TRBV19
clone size: -
CDR3 DNA: TGTGCCAGTAGTATCGGGGAGGCCTGGGGGACCCAGTACTTC
CDR3 protein: CASSIGEAWGTQYF

D gene: TRBD2
J gene: TRBJ2-1
V gene: TRBV7-2
clone size: -
CDR3 DNA: TGTGCCAGCAGCCGGGAGGCCTACAATGAGCAGTTCTTC
CDR3 protein: CASSREAYNEQFF

D gene: -
J gene: TRBJ2-7
V gene: TRBV7-9
clone size: -
CDR3 DNA: TGTGCCAGCAGCTTCCACTCCTACGAGCAGTACTTC
CDR3 protein: CASSFHSYEQYF

D gene: TRBD1
J gene: TRBJ2-7
V gene: TRBV5-1
clone size: -
CDR3 DNA: TGCGCCAGCAGCCACGACCCGTCACAGGGGTACGAGCAGTACTTC
CDR3 protein: CASSHDPSQGYEQYF

D gene: TRBD1
J gene: TRBJ2-1
V gene: TRBV6-1
clone size: -
CDR3 DNA: TGTGCCAGCAGTCCCCCGGGCAGGGGGCCTGAGCAGTTCTTC
CDR3 protein: CASSPPGRGPEQFF

D gene: TRBD2
J gene: TRBJ2-1
V gene: TRBV27
clone size: -
CDR3 DNA: TGTGCCAGCAGTCCGGGACTAGCTAGAAGTTTATCCTACAATGAGCAGTTCTTC
CDR3 protein: CASSPGLARSLSYNEQFF

D gene: TRBD1
J gene: TRBJ1-6
V gene: TRBV27
clone size: -
CDR3 DNA: TGTGCCAGCAGTTTATGGGCAGGGGGCGGACCTAATTCACCCCTCCACTTT
CDR3 protein: CASSLWAGGGPNSPLHF

D gene: -
J gene: TRBJ1-1
V gene: TRBV6-5
clone size: -
CDR3 DNA: TGTGCCAGCATTCCCGGGTGGGGGCAGAACACTGAAGCTTTCTTT
CDR3 protein: CASIPGWGQNTEAFF

D gene: -
J gene: TRBJ1-3
V gene: TRBV11-2
clone size: -
CDR3 DNA: TGTGCCAGCAGCCATACCGTGACTGGAAACACCATATATTTT
CDR3 protein: CASSHTVTGNTIYF

D gene: -
J gene: TRBJ2-7
V gene: TRBV6-1
clone size: -
CDR3 DNA: TGTGCCAGCAGGGTAGGACTCACCTACGAGCAGTACTTC
CDR3 protein: CASRVGLTYEQYF

D gene: -
J gene: TRBJ1-5
V gene: TRBV28
clone size: -
CDR3 DNA: TGTGCCAGCAGTTCCTTTGAATATAAGGGTGAGGGGAGAGTGTGGGGGAATCAGCCCCAGCATTTT
CDR3 protein: CASSSFEYKGEGRVWGNQPQHF

D gene: TRBD2
J gene: TRBJ2-1
V gene: TRBV28
clone size: -
CDR3 DNA: TGTGCCAGCAGTGTCTCTACCTTAAGCGGGAGTCCCAACAATGAGCAGTTCTTC
CDR3 protein: CASSVSTLSGSPNNEQFF

D gene: -
J gene: TRBJ2-5
V gene: TRBV7-2
clone size: -
CDR3 DNA: TGTGCCAGCAGCCCAGCGGGGGACAGGCTCTATACCAAGTACTTC
CDR3 protein: CASSPAGDRLYTKYF

D gene: TRBD1
J gene: TRBJ2-7
V gene: TRBV27
clone size: -
CDR3 DNA: TGTGCCAGCGGAGGGTGGGGACAGGGTGGTAACGAGCAGTACTTC
CDR3 protein: CASGGWGQGGNEQYF

D gene: TRBD2
J gene: TRBJ2-1
V gene: TRBV29-1
clone size: -
CDR3 DNA: TGCAGCGTGGGGACTAGCGGGTACAATGAGCAGTTCTTC
CDR3 protein: CSVGTSGYNEQFF

D gene: -
J gene: TRBJ2-7
V gene: TRBV7-9
clone size: once
CDR3 DNA: TGTGCCAGCAGCTCAGGGACTTACCCTATAGAGCAGTACTTC
CDR3 protein: CASSSGTYPIEQYF

D gene: -
J gene: TRBJ2-2
V gene: TRBV6-5
clone size: -
CDR3 DNA: TGTGCCAGCAAAGAGGAGGCAGCGAACACCGGGGAGCTGTTTTTT
CDR3 protein: CASKEEAANTGELFF

D gene: -
J gene: TRBJ2-3
V gene: TRBV28
clone size: -
CDR3 DNA: TGTGCCAGCAGTCCCGGCGGGGCTTTGAGCACAGATACGCAGTATTTT
CDR3 protein: CASSPGGALSTDTQYF

D gene: -
J gene: TRBJ2-3
V gene: TRBV28
clone size: -
CDR3 DNA: TGTGCCAGCAGTTGGCGGGCCGGCACAGATACGCAGTATTTT
CDR3 protein: CASSWRAGTDTQYF